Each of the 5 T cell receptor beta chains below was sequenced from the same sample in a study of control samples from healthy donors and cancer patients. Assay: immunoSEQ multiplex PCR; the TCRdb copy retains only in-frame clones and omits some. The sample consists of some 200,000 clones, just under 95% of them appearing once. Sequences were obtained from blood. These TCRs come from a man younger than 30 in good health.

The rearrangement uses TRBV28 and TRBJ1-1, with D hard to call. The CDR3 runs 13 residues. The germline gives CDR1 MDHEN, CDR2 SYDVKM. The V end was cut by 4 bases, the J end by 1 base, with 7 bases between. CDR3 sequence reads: CASSYRENTEAFF. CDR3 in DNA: TGTGCCAGCAGTTACCGGGAGAACACTGAAGCTTTCTTT.

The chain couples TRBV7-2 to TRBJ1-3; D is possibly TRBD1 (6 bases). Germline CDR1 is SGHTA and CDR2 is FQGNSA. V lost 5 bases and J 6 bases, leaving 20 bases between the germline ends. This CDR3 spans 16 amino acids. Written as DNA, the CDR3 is TGTGCCAGCAGCCTTCTCCTTCCAGGGGATGCAAACACCATATATTTT. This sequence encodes CASSLLLPGDANTIYF. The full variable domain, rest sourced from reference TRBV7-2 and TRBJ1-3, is GAGVSQSPSNKVTEKGKDVELRCDPISGHTALYWYRQSLGQGLEFLIYFQGNSAPDKSGLPSDRFSAERTGGSVSTLTIQRTQQEDSAVYLCASSLLLPGDANTIYFGEGSWLTVV.

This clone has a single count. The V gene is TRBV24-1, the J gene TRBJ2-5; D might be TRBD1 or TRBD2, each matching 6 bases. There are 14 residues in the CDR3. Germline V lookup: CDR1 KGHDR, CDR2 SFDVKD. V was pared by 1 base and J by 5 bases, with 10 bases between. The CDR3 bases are TGTGCCACCAGTGATTTAGGGGGGAGGGAGACCCAGTACTTC. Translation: CATSDLGGRETQYF.

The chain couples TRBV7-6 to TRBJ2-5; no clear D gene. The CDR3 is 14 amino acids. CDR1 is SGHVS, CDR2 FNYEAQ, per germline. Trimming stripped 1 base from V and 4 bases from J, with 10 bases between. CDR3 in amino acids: CASSLVSGGETQYF. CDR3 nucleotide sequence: TGTGCCAGCAGCTTAGTTTCCGGTGGAGAGACCCAGTACTTC.

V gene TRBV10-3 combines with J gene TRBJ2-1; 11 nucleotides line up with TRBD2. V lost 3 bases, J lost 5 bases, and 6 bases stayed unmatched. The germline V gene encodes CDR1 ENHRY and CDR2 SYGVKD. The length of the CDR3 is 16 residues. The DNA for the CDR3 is TGTGCCATCAGTGACCCAACTAGCGGGGGTAACAATGAGCAGTTCTTC. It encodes CAISDPTSGGNNEQFF.